The clone carrying this TCR beta chain came up many times. Its specificity is unknown. The CDR3 loop spans 14 amino acids. Trimming removed 5 bases from V and 1 base from J, with 11 bases in between. Germline V lookup: CDR1 SGHTA, CDR2 FQGTGA. The data belong to a study of T cells after yellow fever vaccination. General study findings and limits: Abundant clonotypes (contaminants from the bulk population) could be present in FACS-sorted repertoires. A limited proportion of clonotypes was detected within both the CD4 and CD8 compartments.

TCR cDNA was made by 5'RACE template switching, adding a universal primer site and UMIs. TCRdb redid the calling of the 5' RACE reads with MiXCR, one entry per CDR3 protein. The sample consists of 110,000 or so distinct CDR3 sequences, around 6.7% of them appearing once. This TCR came from a man younger than 35 who received the YFV17D yellow fever vaccine. The sequenced sample was CD4+ T cells sorted from PBMCs, obtained roughly 45 days after the first yellow fever vaccination. The chain links TRBV7-3 to TRBJ2-5, with D perhaps matching TRBD2 (6 bases). The CDR3, as DNA: TGTGCCAGCAGCCGGGACTCTACCCAAGAGACCCAGTACTTC. Its protein product is CASSRDSTQETQYF.